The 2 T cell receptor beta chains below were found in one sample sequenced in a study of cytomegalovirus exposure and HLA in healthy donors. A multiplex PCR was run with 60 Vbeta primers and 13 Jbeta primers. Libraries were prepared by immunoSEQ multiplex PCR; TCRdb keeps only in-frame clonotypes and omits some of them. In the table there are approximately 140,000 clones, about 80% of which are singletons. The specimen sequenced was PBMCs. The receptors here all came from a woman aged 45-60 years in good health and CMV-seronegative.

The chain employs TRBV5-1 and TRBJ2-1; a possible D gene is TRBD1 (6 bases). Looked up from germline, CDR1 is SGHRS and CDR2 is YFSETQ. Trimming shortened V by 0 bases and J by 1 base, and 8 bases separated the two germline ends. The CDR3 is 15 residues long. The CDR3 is CASSLEQGSYNEQFF. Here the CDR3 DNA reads TGCGCCAGCAGCTTGGAACAGGGATCCTACAATGAGCAGTTCTTC.

The CDR3 here is CASSYASGSYGYTF. The CDR3 DNA is TGTGCCAGCAGTTACGCGTCAGGGTCCTATGGCTACACCTTC. V gene TRBV6-5 combines with J gene TRBJ1-2; D possibly corresponds to TRBD1 (5 bases). Per germline, CDR1 MNHEY and CDR2 SVGAGI. CDR3 size: 14 residues. Between the trimmed V and J ends, which lost 2 bases and 4 bases, there was a span of 11 bases.